This is a list of T cell receptor beta chains from one sample in a study of cytomegalovirus exposure and HLA in healthy donors. Repertoires were generated with immunoSEQ multiplex PCR, while TCRdb's copy carries only in-frame clones and drops some. The sample holds 150,000 to 200,000 clones, roughly 74% seen once. The specimen sequenced was PBMCs. These receptors were taken from a woman aged 40-49 years in good health and CMV-seropositive. The CDR3 runs from the conserved cysteine through the conserved F or W. Each record gives: clone size, J gene, D gene, V gene, CDR3 protein, CDR3 DNA. The D gene is left open where the match is weak. Some rows mark clone size as missing; the rest say once, few, many or name a class of expanded clone.

- TRBJ1-2 - TRBV28 CASSSPGDHYGYTF TGTGCCAGCAGTTCCCCAGGGGACCACTATGGCTACACCTTC
few TRBJ2-3 TRBD2 TRBV27 CASSPGTSPDTQYF TGTGCCAGCAGTCCCGGGACTAGCCCAGATACGCAGTATTTT
- TRBJ2-7 TRBD1 TRBV5-1 CASSPRGQESYEQYF TGCGCCAGCAGCCCGCGGGGACAGGAATCCTACGAGCAGTACTTC
- TRBJ1-5 - TRBV19 CASSITMGNQPQHF TGTGCCAGTAGTATCACAATGGGCAATCAGCCCCAGCATTTT
- TRBJ1-2 - TRBV14 CASSRGDSPYGYTF TGTGCCAGCAGCCGCGGAGACAGTCCCTATGGCTACACCTTC
once TRBJ2-7 TRBD2 TRBV2 CASSVGAGNSYEQYF TGTGCCAGCAGTGTCGGAGCGGGAAACTCCTACGAGCAGTACTTC
- TRBJ2-7 - TRBV9 CASSPRGDNNYEQYF TGTGCCAGCAGCCCGCGAGGGGACAACAACTACGAGCAGTACTTC
- TRBJ1-5 TRBD1 TRBV19 CASSDLGQLQPQHF TGTGCCAGTAGTGACCTGGGACAGTTGCAGCCCCAGCATTTT
- TRBJ2-1 TRBD1 TRBV7-2 CASLQGAAYNEQFF TGTGCCTCCCTCCAGGGGGCGGCTTACAATGAGCAGTTCTTC
- TRBJ1-5 - TRBV5-1 CASSLDAGRPQHF TGCGCCAGCAGCTTGGATGCGGGAAGGCCCCAGCATTTT
- TRBJ2-7 - TRBV20-1 CSGTGAYEQYF TGCAGTGGAACGGGGGCCTACGAGCAGTACTTC
- TRBJ2-1 - TRBV7-3 CASSFVQGHEQFF TGTGCCAGCAGCTTCGTACAGGGCCATGAGCAGTTCTTC
few TRBJ2-3 TRBD2 TRBV7-3 CASSLGLAGDTQYF TGTGCCAGCAGCTTAGGACTAGCGGGAGATACGCAGTATTTT
- TRBJ2-7 TRBD2 TRBV19 CASSPGLADPEVYEQYF TGTGCCAGTAGTCCTGGACTAGCGGACCCAGAGGTCTACGAGCAGTACTTC
- TRBJ2-3 TRBD1 TRBV28 CASSPDRGPQYF TGTGCCAGCAGCCCCGACAGGGGTCCGCAGTATTTT
few TRBJ1-4 - TRBV21-1 CASSRGSGEKLFF TGTGCCAGCAGCAGGGGGAGCGGGGAAAAACTGTTTTTT